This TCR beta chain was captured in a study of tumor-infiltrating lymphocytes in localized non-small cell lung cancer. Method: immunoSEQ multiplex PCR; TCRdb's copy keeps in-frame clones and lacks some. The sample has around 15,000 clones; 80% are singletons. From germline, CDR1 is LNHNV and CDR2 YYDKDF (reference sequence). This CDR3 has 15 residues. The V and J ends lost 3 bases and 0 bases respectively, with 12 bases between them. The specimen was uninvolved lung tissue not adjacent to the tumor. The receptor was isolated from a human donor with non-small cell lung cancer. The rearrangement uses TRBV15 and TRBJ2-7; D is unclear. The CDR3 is CATSRDHVVSYEQYF. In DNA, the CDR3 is TGTGCCACCAGCAGGGATCACGTGGTCTCCTACGAGCAGTACTTC. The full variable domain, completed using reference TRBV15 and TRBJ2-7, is DAMVIQNPRYQVTQFGKPVTLSCSQTLNHNVMYWYQQKSSQAPKLLFHYYDKDFNNEADTPDNFQSRRPNTSFCFLDIRSPGLGDTAMYLCATSRDHVVSYEQYFGPGTRLTVT.